Given below is one T cell receptor beta chain in context. These data are taken from a study of Ad26.COV2.S vaccination and SARS-CoV-2 variants. Using immunoSEQ multiplex PCR, the repertoire was profiled, and TCRdb retains in-frame clones only, with some absent. This table has some 450,000 clones, 90% appearing once. Documented treatment: some 19 received Ad26.COV2.S at low or high dose, single or two shots; 5 received placebo; per-sample allocation not given. Sampling was done on day 63 after the first vaccine or placebo injection. Trimming took 0 bases from V and 1 from J; bases not matched to a gene: 4. Germline-derived CDR1 and CDR2 are SGHVS and FQNEAQ. This CDR3 comprises 19 residues.

The input for sequencing was peripheral blood, taken in a trial of Ad26.COV2.S vaccine versus placebo. This rearrangement joins TRBV7-8 to TRBJ2-2, with 14 bases aligning to TRBD2. This TCR was sampled from a person between 18 and 65 years old who received the Ad26.COV2.S COVID-19 vaccine or a placebo. CDR3 DNA: TGTGCCAGCAGCTTAGCGGGACTAGCGGGAGATCTGAACACCGGGGAGCTGTTTTTT. Its translation: CASSLAGLAGDLNTGELFF. Together with reference TRBV7-8 and TRBJ2-2, the CDR3 gives the full variable domain: GAGVSQSPRYKVAKRGQDVALRCDPISGHVSLFWYQQALGQGPEFLTYFQNEAQLDKSGLPSDRFFAERPEGSVSTLKIQRTQQEDSAVYLCASSLAGLAGDLNTGELFFGEGSRLTVL.